These T cell receptor beta chains were read from a single sample in a study of cytotoxic CD8 clonotypes in ibrutinib-treated CLL. Using immunoSEQ multiplex PCR, the repertoire was profiled, and TCRdb retains in-frame clones only, with some absent. In the table there are about 70,000 clones, 90% of which are singletons. Material: PBMCs, obtained after 12 months of ibrutinib treatment. All receptors come from a human donor with chronic lymphocytic leukemia. CDR3s include the opening cysteine and the closing phenylalanine or tryptophan. The D gene is left open where the match is weak. Size is omitted from some rows. Given values are once, few, many or a class for expanded clones.

d_gene | j_gene | abundance | v_gene | CDR3nt | CDR3aa
NA | TRBJ2-1 | NA | TRBV7-9 | TGTGCCAGCAGCACCGAGGGGAATGAGCAGTTCTTC | CASSTEGNEQFF
TRBD2 | TRBJ2-3 | NA | TRBV7-2 | TGTGCCAGCAGCTTAAACGGGAGGGCCGGGGATACGCAGTATTTT | CASSLNGRAGDTQYF
NA | TRBJ2-3 | NA | TRBV27 | TGTGCCAGCAGTGGTGAGTTCACGCAGTATTTT | CASSGEFTQYF
NA | TRBJ1-5 | NA | TRBV28 | TGTGCCAGCAGTGACCCTGGGTGGCAGCCCCAGCATTTT | CASSDPGWQPQHF
TRBD2 | TRBJ2-1 | NA | TRBV11-3 | TGTGCCAGCAGCTTAGGGCTAGCGGGCTCTAGCGATGAGCAGTTCTTC | CASSLGLAGSSDEQFF
NA | TRBJ2-1 | NA | TRBV5-1 | TGCGCCAGCAGCTTGGCCGGAACAGATCACAATGAGCAGTTCTTC | CASSLAGTDHNEQFF
NA | TRBJ1-1 | few | TRBV19 | TGTGCCAGTAGTATCATCCCGAACACTGAAGCTTTCTTT | CASSIIPNTEAFF
NA | TRBJ1-5 | NA | TRBV5-1 | TGCGCCAGCAGCCCGACGATGGTTCAGCCCCAGCATTTT | CASSPTMVQPQHF
NA | TRBJ2-5 | NA | TRBV13 | TGTGCCAGCAGCCCGGCCAGCGGACAAGAGACCCAGTACTTC | CASSPASGQETQYF
TRBD1 | TRBJ1-5 | once | TRBV30 | TGTGCCTGGAGTGCCGGGACAGGGGGCAATCAGCCCCAGCATTTT | CAWSAGTGGNQPQHF
TRBD2 | TRBJ2-1 | NA | TRBV9 | TGTGCCAGCAGCACCGCCGGGGGGGATGAGCAGTTCTTC | CASSTAGGDEQFF
TRBD2 | TRBJ2-7 | NA | TRBV7-2 | TGTGCCAGCAGCGCCGGCCTAGCGGACTCCTACGAGCAGTACTTC | CASSAGLADSYEQYF
NA | TRBJ2-1 | NA | TRBV29-1 | TGCAGCGTTTTTCCAGGGCCAAACACATACAATGAGCAGTTCTTC | CSVFPGPNTYNEQFF
NA | TRBJ1-1 | NA | TRBV28 | TGTGCCAGCGATCGAACAGGGATCCAAGCTTTCTTT | CASDRTGIQAFF
TRBD1 | TRBJ1-1 | NA | TRBV6-5 | TGTGCCAGCAGTTACTCGAGGAGGGGACAGTCTCAAGCTTTCTTT | CASSYSRRGQSQAFF
TRBD1 | TRBJ2-2 | NA | TRBV6-5 | TGTGCCAGCAGTTTCAGCCGACAGGGCCTCACCGGGGAGCTGTTTTTT | CASSFSRQGLTGELFF
TRBD1 | TRBJ2-1 | NA | TRBV2 | TGTGCCATCGGGCCAGGGGGCTGGTACAATGAGCAGTTCTTC | CAIGPGGWYNEQFF
NA | TRBJ1-2 | NA | TRBV7-8 | TGTGCCAGCAGCTTAGCGCCGGCTAACTATGGCTACACCTTC | CASSLAPANYGYTF
NA | TRBJ1-1 | NA | TRBV30 | TGTGCCTGGACCCGAAGAGGGGTTGGCACTGAAGCTTTCTTT | CAWTRRGVGTEAFF
NA | TRBJ2-3 | NA | TRBV5-1 | TGCGCCAGCAGCCCCCCCACAGATACGCAGTATTTT | CASSPPTDTQYF
TRBD2 | TRBJ2-1 | NA | TRBV7-3 | TGTGCCAGCAGCTTAACACCTGGGACTAGCGGGAGTCATCAGTTCTTC | CASSLTPGTSGSHQFF
NA | TRBJ2-7 | NA | TRBV9 | TGTGCCAGCAGCCCTACGCGGGGCCCCACCTCCTACGAGCAGTACTTC | CASSPTRGPTSYEQYF
TRBD2 | TRBJ2-1 | NA | TRBV5-1 | TGCGCCAGCAATCCCTGGACTAGCGGAAGAGCCAATGAGCAGTTCTTC | CASNPWTSGRANEQFF
NA | TRBJ1-1 | NA | TRBV6-6 | TGTGCCAGCAGTTACTCGCCTCCCACTGAAGCTTTCTTT | CASSYSPPTEAFF
NA | TRBJ2-3 | NA | TRBV7-9 | TGTGCCAGCAGCTTAGGTGAGGGGTTGGACACAGATACGCAGTATTTT | CASSLGEGLDTDTQYF
TRBD2 | TRBJ2-5 | NA | TRBV2 | TGTGCCAGCAGTGACGGACTAGCGGGGGGCCAAGAGACCCAGTACTTC | CASSDGLAGGQETQYF
TRBD1 | TRBJ2-7 | NA | TRBV15 | TGTGCCACCAGCACAGGGGACAGGAGATACGAGCAGTACTTC | CATSTGDRRYEQYF
TRBD1 | TRBJ1-1 | NA | TRBV2 | TGTGCCAGCAGTGGGACAGGCTTAGCCGAAGCTTTCTTT | CASSGTGLAEAFF
NA | TRBJ2-1 | NA | TRBV23-1 | TGCGCCAGCAGTCAATCGGGATGCTCGCCTTTTGAGCAGTTCTTC | CASSQSGCSPFEQFF
NA | TRBJ2-2 | NA | TRBV28 | TGTGCCAGCAGTTTCCCCCTGGACGGATACACCGGGGAGCTGTTTTTT | CASSFPLDGYTGELFF
NA | TRBJ1-2 | NA | TRBV10-3 | TGTGCCATCATGGGACACGCGATCTATGGCTACACCTTC | CAIMGHAIYGYTF
NA | TRBJ2-2 | NA | TRBV5-1 | TGCGCCAGCAGCTTGGTGCAGGGAAGAACCGGGGAGCTGTTTTTT | CASSLVQGRTGELFF
NA | TRBJ2-5 | NA | TRBV20-1 | TGCAGTGGAGGGCGGGAGACCCAGTACTTC | CSGGRETQYF
NA | TRBJ2-2 | NA | TRBV5-6 | TGTGCCAGCAGCTTGGCCCTCCGGGACGTAATCACCGGGGAGCTGTTTTTT | CASSLALRDVITGELFF
TRBD2 | TRBJ2-1 | NA | TRBV9 | TGTGCCAGCAGCGTAGGACTAGCGGGAGTGGGGGAGCAGTTCTTC | CASSVGLAGVGEQFF
TRBD2 | TRBJ2-3 | NA | TRBV6-4 | TGTGCCAGCAGTCGTTTAGCGGGGGCCACAGATACGCAGTATTTT | CASSRLAGATDTQYF
TRBD1 | TRBJ2-7 | once | TRBV6-5 | TGTGCCAGCAGAGGACAGGGAGTGTGGAGCGAGCAGTACTTC | CASRGQGVWSEQYF
TRBD1 | TRBJ2-1 | few | TRBV9 | TGTGCCAGCAGCGGGAGACAGGGGGCACGCGACAATGAGCAGTTCTTC | CASSGRQGARDNEQFF
NA | TRBJ2-1 | few | TRBV29-1 | TGCAGCGTGACTAGCTCCTACAATGAGCAGTTCTTC | CSVTSSYNEQFF
NA | TRBJ2-7 | NA | TRBV5-1 | TGCGCCAGCAGCTTGGAAGGGATTCTAGACGAGCAGTACTTC | CASSLEGILDEQYF
NA | TRBJ2-1 | NA | TRBV18 | TGTGCCAGCTCCCAGGGGCCGGGGACGAGAAGAAACAATGAGCAGTTCTTC | CASSQGPGTRRNNEQFF
NA | TRBJ2-4 | NA | TRBV7-9 | TGTGCCAGCAGCCGAATAGCGGAACGACAGGCAAACATTCAGTACTTC | CASSRIAERQANIQYF
TRBD2 | TRBJ2-1 | NA | TRBV7-3 | TGTGCCAGCAGCCCCCTAGCGGGAGGGCCCAATGAGCAGTTCTTC | CASSPLAGGPNEQFF
NA | TRBJ1-5 | NA | TRBV2 | TGTGCCAGCAGACGTTCGGGGGGCAATCAGCCCCAGCATTTT | CASRRSGGNQPQHF
NA | TRBJ1-5 | NA | TRBV5-4 | TGTGCCAGCAGCGTCGGAGGGAATCAGCCCCAGCATTTT | CASSVGGNQPQHF
NA | TRBJ2-7 | NA | TRBV6-6 | TGTGCCAGCAGTTACAATCGGCCAGTGGCCTACGAGCAGTACTTC | CASSYNRPVAYEQYF
TRBD1 | TRBJ1-3 | NA | TRBV5-4 | TGTGCCAGCAGCCCCGCGACAGGGGACTCTGCCTCTGGAAACACCATATATTTT | CASSPATGDSASGNTIYF
TRBD1 | TRBJ2-1 | NA | TRBV10-3 | TGTGCCATCAGTGAGTCCGGACAGGGGGCGAATGAGCAGTTCTTC | CAISESGQGANEQFF
NA | TRBJ1-2 | NA | TRBV6-1 | TGTGCCAGCAGACCCGACAGAAGCTATGGCTACACCTTC | CASRPDRSYGYTF
NA | TRBJ1-1 | NA | TRBV10-1 | TGCGCCAGCAGTGAGAGACAGTATGAAGCTTTCTTT | CASSERQYEAFF
TRBD2 | TRBJ2-7 | NA | TRBV30 | TGTGCCTGGAAGACTAGCGGGAGGGGTCAGGTCTACGAGCAGTACTTC | CAWKTSGRGQVYEQYF
TRBD1 | TRBJ1-5 | NA | TRBV28 | TGTGCCAGCAGTCCTACAGGGGATAGCAATCAGCCCCAGCATTTT | CASSPTGDSNQPQHF